This T cell receptor beta chain was documented in a study of blood T cell repertoires in COVID-19. Study-wide context: The study drew acute and convalescent COVID-19 samples from the United States, Italy and Spain. From T cells, B-cell-depleted T cells, or PBMCs came the material, which was cDNA or gDNA.

V was pared by 0 bases and J by 10 bases, with 11 bases between. This CDR3 has 14 amino acids. CDR1 SGHTS and CDR2 YDEGEE come from the germline V gene. The protocol was immunoSEQ multiplex PCR, while the TCRdb copy is restricted to in-frame clones and leaves out a portion. Among about 250,000 clones listed, roughly 85% were seen once. The source material was peripheral blood. The rearrangement joins TRBV5-8 to TRBJ1-6; no definite D call. This clonotype was sampled from a woman aged 25 to 45 with active or convalescent COVID-19. The CDR3 protein is CASSLGERRSPLHF. CDR3 DNA sequence: TGTGCCAGCAGCTTGGGCGAACGGAGGTCACCCCTCCACTTT.